This paragraph reports one T cell receptor beta chain. Its antigen specificity is not known. Per-base quality was not reported, and no clone a single base away is much larger than it. The sample comes from a study of T cell repertoires in urothelial bladder cancer (dated by TCRdb to between 2017 and 2020). Background for the entire study: Clinical stages of the approximately twelve resected lesions were three cT0, three cTa, three cT1 and three cT2 or greater. The study compared TCR repertoire clonality in bladder tumors with that in benign bladder inflammation. A total of approximately 13 patients who had bladder lesions and were undergoing transurethral resection were prospectively identified. Twelve resected bladder lesions, consisting of urothelial carcinoma (UC+) and benign (UC-) specimens, were examined.

The immunoSEQ assay was used to sequence the CDR3 region of the TCR beta chain. The study's processing was this. For each specimen, the T-cell fraction, clonal dominance, and maximum TCR clone frequency were calculated. Here the immuneACCESS table is served through TCRdb, limited to in-frame sequences with V and J called. Missing clones are a known gap in these copies; in checked studies unresolved V genes cover under half, and the rest lacks a known reason. Clone size and V and J calls were adopted from that table, with D and trimming inferred from the DNA. This sample has about 13,000 clones in its table, and 60% to 70% of those were observed once. The ten largest clones represent around 9% of the sample. As encoded in the germline V gene, CDR1 is MNHNS while CDR2 is SASEGT. The CDR3 measures 14 amino acids from cysteine to phenylalanine. Solely the CDR3 DNA is kept, with 42 bases framed from the first base. The V and J ends are trimmed by 2 bases and 3 bases, leaving 10 bases between them.

Beyond this particular receptor, the publication reports: A single T-cell clone reached up to 17% of infiltrating lymphocytes in carcinoma specimens, compared with about 2.1% in benign specimens. Fewer T cells were found in urothelial carcinoma specimens than in benign specimens, with medians of about 5,000 and 25,000, respectively. Carcinoma specimens had a median tumor infiltrating lymphocyte percentage of more than 1.5%, while benign specimens had a median of around 12%.

At transurethral resection, specimens of the bladder lesions were collected and then stored at -80C. DNA was extracted from bladder specimens collected at transurethral resection. Source material: tumor-infiltrating cells from bladder cancer. The chain is made from TRBV6-1 and TRBJ2-5, with a tentative D gene TRBD1 over 5 matching bases. This receptor was taken from a human donor with urothelial carcinoma. CDR3 loop: CASSEQGLEETQYF. At the DNA level, the sequence is TGTGCCAGCAGTGAACAGGGTCTGGAAGAGACCCAGTACTTC.